This T cell receptor beta chain is from a study of T cells in Graves' hyperthyroidism and ophthalmopathy. Study-wide context: Any treatment followed the collection of peripheral blood at initial diagnosis.

The V and J ends lost 5 bases and 2 bases, in that order; junction bases with no gene match: 4. The CDR3 loop spans 14 amino acids. Germline V gene sequence: CDR1 SGHTA, CDR2 FQGTGA. RNA transcripts served as the template for amplifying TCR beta CDR3 regions. A first-round RT-PCR of the TCR CDR3 used the HTBI primer set. TCRdb used MiXCR to reprocess the multiplex PCR reads, holding one entry per CDR3 protein. The table lists fewer than 350,000 distinct CDR3 sequences, more than 10% of them singletons, with more than 7.5% in the top ten. This TCR derives from a woman aged 25 to 39 with Graves' hyperthyroidism that later progressed to Graves' ophthalmopathy. The V gene is TRBV7-3, the J gene TRBJ2-3, with TRBD2 identical over 7 bases. Material for sequencing was blood. The CDR3 spells CASSQGLNTDTQYF. The CDR3 DNA sequence: TGTGCCAGCAGCCAGGGACTAAACACAGATACGCAGTATTTT.